The 3 T cell receptor beta chains reported below all come from one sample, sequenced in a study of T cells in Graves' hyperthyroidism and ophthalmopathy. TCR beta CDR3 sequences were amplified from RNA transcripts. Carried out on the TCR CDR3, a first-round RT-PCR used the HTBI primer set. TCRdb processed the multiplex PCR reads anew with MiXCR; each CDR3 protein has one entry. This sample has 400,000 or so distinct CDR3 sequences, with around an eighth found just once. Sequenced: blood. All receptors come from a man over 45 with Graves' ophthalmopathy.

This clonotype was recorded many times. CDR3 residues: CAWSYREGQPQHF. DNA of the CDR3: TGTGCCTGGAGTTACAGGGAGGGTCAGCCCCAGCATTTT. The rearrangement joins TRBV30 to TRBJ1-5; D may be TRBD1 (6 bases). V lost 2 bases and J 6 bases, leaving 11 bases between the germline ends. Germline-derived CDR1 and CDR2 are GTSNPN and SVGIG (reference sequence). CDR3 size: 13 residues.

The sample holds many counts of this clonotype. The rearrangement joins TRBV24-1 to TRBJ2-7, with D perhaps TRBD1 (6 bases). Germline V gene data show CDR1 as KGHDR and CDR2 as SFDVKD. The length of the CDR3 is 14 residues. The V end lost 11 bases, the J end lost 4 bases, and 20 bases lay between the germline ends. CDR3 sequence (DNA): TGTGCCATCGAGGAAGACAGGCCGCAATACGAGCAGTACTTC. The encoded protein is CAIEEDRPQYEQYF.

This clonotype was seen more than once but under ten times. The chain is built from TRBV24-1 and TRBJ2-3; 9 bases are a match to TRBD2. V was clipped by 4 bases and J by 4 bases; unmatched bases: 8. The CDR3 is made up of 16 amino acids. CDR1 is KGHDR and CDR2 is SFDVKD in the germline V gene. CDR3 residues: CATSDRRAGGSDTQYF. The CDR3 DNA sequence: TGTGCCACCAGTGACCGTAGGGCGGGAGGGTCAGATACGCAGTATTTT.